Below are 7 T cell receptor beta chains sequenced from a single sample in a study of technical replicates of blood from several donors. Data came from immunoSEQ multiplex PCR; TCRdb stores just in-frame clones and leaves some out. The data hold about 85,000 clones, with about 95% observed a single time. The source material was T cells isolated from PBMCs. All receptors come from a human donor in good health.

The chain is built from TRBV27 and TRBJ2-1; the match to TRBD2 covers 14 bases. The ends lost 8 bases at V and 7 bases at J; junction bases unmatched: 10. Germline CDR1 reads MNHEY; CDR2 reads SMNVEV (reference sequence). This CDR3 region has 16 residues. The CDR3 spells CASGKGLAGVDNEQFF. In DNA form, the CDR3 reads TGTGCCAGCGGAAAGGGACTAGCGGGAGTAGATAATGAGCAGTTCTTC.

This chain links TRBV6-6 with TRBJ2-7, with D perhaps TRBD2 (6 bases). This CDR3 comprises 12 residues. The V end lost 7 bases, the J end lost 3 bases, and 10 bases lay between the germline ends. Germline lookup yields CDR1 MNHNY and CDR2 SVGAGI (reference sequence). CDR3 amino acids: CASNAGSYEQYF. Here the CDR3 DNA reads TGTGCCAGCAACGCGGGAAGCTACGAGCAGTACTTC.

The rearrangement links TRBV29-1 to TRBJ2-1, with 7 bases that match TRBD1. With 8 bases clipped from V and 7 bases from J, the junction kept 11 bases outside the gene matches. This CDR3 region has 13 residues. The germline V gene has CDR1 SQVTM and CDR2 ANQGSEA. Here the CDR3 reads CSLYRGALNEQFF. CDR3 DNA sequence: TGCAGCCTTTACAGGGGCGCTTTGAATGAGCAGTTCTTC.

In its sample, this clone was seen once. The chain recombines TRBV7-8 with TRBJ2-2; the match to TRBD1 covers 8 bases. CDR1 and CDR2 from the germline V gene are SGHVS and FQNEAQ. The CDR3 contains 15 residues. With 6 bases clipped from V and 5 bases from J, the junction kept 8 bases outside the gene matches. The CDR3 sequence: CASRSGGLRTGELFF. In DNA, the CDR3 is TGTGCCAGCAGGTCAGGGGGCCTTCGGACCGGGGAGCTGTTTTTT.

The chain has TRBV2 and TRBJ1-2; the match to TRBD1 covers 7 bases. J lost 2 bases, V lost 5 bases, and 5 bases had no gene match. The CDR3 loop spans 14 amino acids. Germline V gene data show CDR1 as SNHLY and CDR2 as FYNNEI. The CDR3 DNA reads as TGTGCCAGCAGTTACCGGGACAGCAACTATGGCTACACCTTC. It codes for CASSYRDSNYGYTF.

This sequence joins TRBV10-3 and TRBJ2-1; TRBD1 matches at 12 bases. Looked up from germline, CDR1 is ENHRY and CDR2 is SYGVKD. The V gene end was trimmed by 6 bases and the J gene end by 9 bases; junction bases not matched to a gene: 9. The CDR3 is 15 amino acids. CDR3: CAISLPGQGAPEQFF. The CDR3 nucleotides read TGTGCCATCAGCCTCCCGGGACAGGGGGCGCCTGAGCAGTTCTTC.

This chain joins TRBV28 and TRBJ2-1, with 7 bases matching TRBD1. CDR3 length: 13 residues. V shed 8 bases and J 8 bases; nucleotides not matched to a gene: 9. In germline, CDR1 is MDHEN, CDR2 SYDVKM. The CDR3 DNA reads as TGTGCCAGCTATGGGACAGTGAGGCATGAGCAGTTCTTC. This codes for CASYGTVRHEQFF.